The TCR beta chain under discussion was sequenced for a study of shared clonotypes between healthy human individuals. Findings and caveats of the study: Naive subsets typically showed greater estimated richness than memory subsets. Tissues were not sampled, only blood, and their repertoires likely differ.

Using immunoSEQ multiplex PCR, the repertoire was profiled, and TCRdb retains in-frame clones only, with some absent. The sample lists some 500,000 clones; approximately 95% were seen once. The sample holds one count of this clone. Its specificity is not known. Deletions cut 0 bases from V and 6 bases from J, with 15 bases between. The CDR3 loop spans 14 amino acids. Germline V lookup: CDR1 GTSNPN, CDR2 SVGIG (reference sequence). The sequencing input was naive CD4+ T cells sorted from blood. Subset noted: CD45RA+ positively selected. The TCR sequence derives from a woman between 25 and 40 years old in good health. The rearrangement uses TRBV30 and TRBJ2-7; D is ambiguous. The CDR3 loop is CAWSVMLSSGEQYF. The CDR3 nucleotides read TGTGCCTGGAGTGTTATGCTGTCCTCCGGCGAGCAGTACTTC.